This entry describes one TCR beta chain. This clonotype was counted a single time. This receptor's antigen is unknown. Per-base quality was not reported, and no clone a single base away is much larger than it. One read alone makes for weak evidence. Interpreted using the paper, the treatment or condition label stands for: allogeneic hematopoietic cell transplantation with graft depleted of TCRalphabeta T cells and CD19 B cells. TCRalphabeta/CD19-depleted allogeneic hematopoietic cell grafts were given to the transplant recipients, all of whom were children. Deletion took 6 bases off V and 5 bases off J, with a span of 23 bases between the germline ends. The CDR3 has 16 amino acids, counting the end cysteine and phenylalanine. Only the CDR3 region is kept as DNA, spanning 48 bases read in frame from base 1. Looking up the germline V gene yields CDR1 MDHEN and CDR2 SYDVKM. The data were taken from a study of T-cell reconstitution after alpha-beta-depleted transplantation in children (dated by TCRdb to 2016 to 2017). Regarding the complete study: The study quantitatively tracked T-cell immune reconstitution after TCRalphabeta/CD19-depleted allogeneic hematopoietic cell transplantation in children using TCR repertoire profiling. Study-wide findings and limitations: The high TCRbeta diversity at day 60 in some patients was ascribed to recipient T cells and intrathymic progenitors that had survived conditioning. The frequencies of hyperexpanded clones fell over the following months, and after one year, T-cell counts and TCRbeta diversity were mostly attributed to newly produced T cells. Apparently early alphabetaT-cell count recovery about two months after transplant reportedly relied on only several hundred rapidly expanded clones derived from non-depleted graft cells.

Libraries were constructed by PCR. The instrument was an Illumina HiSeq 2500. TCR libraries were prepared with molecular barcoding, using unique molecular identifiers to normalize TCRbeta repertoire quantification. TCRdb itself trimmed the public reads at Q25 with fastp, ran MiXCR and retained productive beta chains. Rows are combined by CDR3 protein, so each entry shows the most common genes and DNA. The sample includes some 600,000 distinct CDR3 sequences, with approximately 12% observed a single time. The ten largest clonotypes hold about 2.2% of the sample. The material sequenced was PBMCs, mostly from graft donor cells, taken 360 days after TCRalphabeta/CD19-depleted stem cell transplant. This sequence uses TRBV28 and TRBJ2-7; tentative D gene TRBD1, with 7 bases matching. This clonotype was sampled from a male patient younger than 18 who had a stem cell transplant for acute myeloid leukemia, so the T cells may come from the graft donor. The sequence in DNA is TGTGCCAGCAGGGCCGGGACAGTTCTGAGGGGGGACGAGCAGTACTTC. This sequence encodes CASRAGTVLRGDEQYF. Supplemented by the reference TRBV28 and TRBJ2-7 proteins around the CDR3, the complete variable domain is DVKVTQSSRYLVKRTGEKVFLECVQDMDHENMFWYRQDPGLGLRLIYFSYDVKMKEKGDIPEGYSVSREKKERFSLILESASTNQTSMYLCASRAGTVLRGDEQYFGPGTRLTVT.